This T cell receptor (beta chain) was identified during a study of T cell repertoires in cytomegalovirus infection. Background on the study: CMV infection together with matching HLA type was indicated by public TCR beta signatures. Points from the study as a whole: Across the ex vivo response, the dominant clonotypes were HLA-C-restricted CMV-specific TCR beta clonotypes. Pooled public TCR beta family frequency picked out CMV carriers with the relevant HLA.

As concerns this clonotype: Its antigen is unknown.

Per germline, CDR1 SGHDT and CDR2 YYEEEE. This CDR3 spans 14 amino acids. With 0 bases removed from V and 2 bases from J, the gap between germline ends came to 9 bases. TCRdb re-called the reads through MiXCR, storing one row per CDR3 protein. The sample holds 100,000 or so distinct CDR3 sequences; about 40% are singletons and the top ten take just under 75%. The V call is TRBV5-6, the J call TRBJ2-7; D uncertain. The material sequenced was CD8+ T cells from cultured PBMCs, taken from culture after CMV antigen stimulation. The clonotype originates from a human donor in good health (CMV status not recorded). Some clones in this sample may be carry-over from other donors' samples. The CDR3 protein is CASSLAASTYEQYF. CDR3 in DNA: TGTGCCAGCAGCTTGGCCGCTTCAACCTACGAGCAGTACTTC.